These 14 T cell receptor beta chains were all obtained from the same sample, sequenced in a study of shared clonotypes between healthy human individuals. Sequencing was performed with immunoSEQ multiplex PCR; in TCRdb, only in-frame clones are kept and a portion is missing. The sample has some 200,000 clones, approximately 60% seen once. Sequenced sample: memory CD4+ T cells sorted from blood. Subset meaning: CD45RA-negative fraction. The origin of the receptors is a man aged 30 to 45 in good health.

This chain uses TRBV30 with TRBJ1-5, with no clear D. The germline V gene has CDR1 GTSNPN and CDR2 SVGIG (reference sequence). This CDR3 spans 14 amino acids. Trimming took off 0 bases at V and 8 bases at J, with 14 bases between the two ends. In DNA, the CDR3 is TGTGCCTGGAGTGTAGGCCAACCTCAGGAGCCCCAGCATTTT. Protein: CAWSVGQPQEPQHF.

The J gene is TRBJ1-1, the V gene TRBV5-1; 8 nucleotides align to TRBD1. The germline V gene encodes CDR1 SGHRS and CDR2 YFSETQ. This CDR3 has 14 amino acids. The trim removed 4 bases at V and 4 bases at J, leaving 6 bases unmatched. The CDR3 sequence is CASSPDRVGTEAFF. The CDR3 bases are TGCGCCAGCAGCCCGGACAGGGTAGGCACTGAAGCTTTCTTT.

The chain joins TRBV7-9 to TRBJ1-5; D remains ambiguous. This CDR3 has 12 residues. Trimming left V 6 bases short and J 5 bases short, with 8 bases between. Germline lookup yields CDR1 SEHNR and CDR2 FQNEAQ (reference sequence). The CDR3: CASSSGDQPQHF. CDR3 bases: TGTGCCAGCAGTTCAGGAGATCAGCCCCAGCATTTT.

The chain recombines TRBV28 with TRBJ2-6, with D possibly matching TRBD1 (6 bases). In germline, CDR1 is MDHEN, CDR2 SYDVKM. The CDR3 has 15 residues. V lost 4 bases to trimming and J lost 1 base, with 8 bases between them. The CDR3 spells CASSSTGSGANVLTF. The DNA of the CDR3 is TGTGCCAGCAGTTCCACAGGGTCTGGGGCCAACGTCCTGACTTTC.

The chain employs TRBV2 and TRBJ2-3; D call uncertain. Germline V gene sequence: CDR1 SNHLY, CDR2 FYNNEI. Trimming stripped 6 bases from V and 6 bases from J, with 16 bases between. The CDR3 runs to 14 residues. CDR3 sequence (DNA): TGTGCCAGCAGCCATGAGTCGGTGGACGATACGCAGTATTTT. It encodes CASSHESVDDTQYF.

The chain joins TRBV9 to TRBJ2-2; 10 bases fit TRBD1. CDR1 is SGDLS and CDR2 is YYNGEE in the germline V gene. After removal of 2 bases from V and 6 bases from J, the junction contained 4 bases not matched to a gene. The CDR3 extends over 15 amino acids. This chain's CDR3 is CASSVIGQGAGELFF. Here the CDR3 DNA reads TGTGCCAGCAGCGTGATTGGACAGGGGGCCGGGGAGCTGTTTTTT. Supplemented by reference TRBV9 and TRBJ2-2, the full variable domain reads DSGVTQTPKHLITATGQRVTLRCSPRSGDLSVYWYQQSLDQGLQFLIQYYNGEERAKGNILERFSAQQFPDLHSELNLSSLELGDSALYFCASSVIGQGAGELFFGEGSRLTVL.

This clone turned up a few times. CDR3 nucleotide sequence: TGCAGCGGGATGACAGGGAGAGAGGGCGAGCAGTACTTC. Its translation is CSGMTGREGEQYF. The rearrangement uses TRBV29-1 and TRBJ2-7; 7 bases map to TRBD1. This CDR3 is built from 13 residues. The germline gives CDR1 SQVTM, CDR2 ANQGSEA. With V trimmed by 7 bases and J by 6 bases, 12 bases remained unmatched.

The CDR3 reads CASRVYSGNTIYF. The CDR3 bases are TGTGCCAGCAGGGTATACTCTGGAAACACCATATATTTT. The chain combines TRBV6-1 with TRBJ1-3, with D hard to call. CDR3 length: 13 residues. The germline V and J ends were trimmed by 6 bases and 0 bases, with 6 bases remaining between them. From germline, CDR1 is MNHNS and CDR2 SASEGT.

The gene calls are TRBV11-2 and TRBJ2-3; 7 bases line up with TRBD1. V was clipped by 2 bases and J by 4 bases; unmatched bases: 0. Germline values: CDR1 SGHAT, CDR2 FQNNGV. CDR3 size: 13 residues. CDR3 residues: CASSLRGPDTQYF. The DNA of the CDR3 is TGTGCCAGCAGCTTAAGGGGGCCAGATACGCAGTATTTT.

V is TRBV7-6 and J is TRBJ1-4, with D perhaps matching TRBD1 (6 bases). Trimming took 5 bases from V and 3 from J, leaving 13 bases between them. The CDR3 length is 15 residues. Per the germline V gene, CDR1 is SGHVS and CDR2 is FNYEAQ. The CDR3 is CASSTRGLPNEKLFF. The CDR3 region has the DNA TGTGCCAGCAGCACCCGGGGGCTGCCTAATGAAAAACTGTTTTTT.

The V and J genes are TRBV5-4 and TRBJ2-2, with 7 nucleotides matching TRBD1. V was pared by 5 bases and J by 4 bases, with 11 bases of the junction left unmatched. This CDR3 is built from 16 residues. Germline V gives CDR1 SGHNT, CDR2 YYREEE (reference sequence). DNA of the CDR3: TGTGCCAGCAGTTCGGGGACAGATCTAGGCACCGGGGAGCTGTTTTTT. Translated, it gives CASSSGTDLGTGELFF.

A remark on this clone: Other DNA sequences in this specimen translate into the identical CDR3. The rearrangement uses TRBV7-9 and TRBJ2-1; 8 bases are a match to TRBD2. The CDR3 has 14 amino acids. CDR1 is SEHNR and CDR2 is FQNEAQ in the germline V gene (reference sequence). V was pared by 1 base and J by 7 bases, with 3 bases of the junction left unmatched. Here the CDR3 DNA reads TGTGCCAGCAGCTTAGGACTAGCGATTAATGAGCAGTTCTTC. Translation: CASSLGLAINEQFF.

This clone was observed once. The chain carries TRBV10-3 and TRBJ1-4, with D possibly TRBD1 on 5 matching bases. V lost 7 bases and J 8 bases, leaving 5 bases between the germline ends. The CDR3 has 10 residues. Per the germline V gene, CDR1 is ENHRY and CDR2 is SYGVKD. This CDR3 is CAITGEKLFF. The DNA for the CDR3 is TGTGCCATCACAGGGGAAAAACTGTTTTTT.

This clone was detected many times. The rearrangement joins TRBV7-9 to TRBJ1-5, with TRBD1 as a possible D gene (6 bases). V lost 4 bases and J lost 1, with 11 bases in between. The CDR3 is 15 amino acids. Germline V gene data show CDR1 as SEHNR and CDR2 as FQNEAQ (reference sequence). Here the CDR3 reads CASSSSGVSNQPQHF. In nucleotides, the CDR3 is TGTGCCAGCAGCTCATCAGGGGTGAGCAATCAGCCCCAGCATTTT. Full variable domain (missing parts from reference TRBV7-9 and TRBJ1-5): DTGVSQNPRHKITKRGQNVTFRCDPISEHNRLYWYRQTLGQGPEFLTYFQNEAQLEKSRLLSDRFSAERPKGSFSTLEIQRTEQGDSAMYLCASSSSGVSNQPQHFGDGTRLSIL.